Described below is a single T cell receptor (beta chain) sequence and its context. CDR1 and CDR2 (germline): LNHDA, SQIVND (reference sequence). The CDR3 totals 13 residues. The V gene lost 4 bases and the J gene lost 8 bases, with 14 bases spanning the gap. Authors' analysis steps: Reference gene primer amplification gave estimated nucleated cell counts. Clones were read by immunoSEQ multiplex PCR, and TCRdb kept only the in-frame ones, dropping some. V and J calls plus clone size are reproduced from that table; the DNA served to infer D and trimming. The sample lists hundreds of thousands of clones; around 88% were seen once. This entry comes from a study of blood T cell repertoires in COVID-19. Study details: Samples representing acute and convalescent COVID-19 were sourced from the United States, Italy and Spain. PBMCs, B-cell-depleted T cells, or T cells were the source of the cDNA or gDNA that made up the material.

The TCR comes from an elderly man with acute or convalescent COVID-19. The chain combines TRBV19 with TRBJ1-1; D may be TRBD1 (5 bases). The source material was peripheral blood. In DNA form, the CDR3 reads TGTGCCAGTAGTACAGGGATCGGTGGGGAAGCTTTCTTT. The encoded protein is CASSTGIGGEAFF. Combining the CDR3 with reference TRBV19 and TRBJ1-1 gives the whole variable domain DGGITQSPKYLFRKEGQNVTLSCEQNLNHDAMYWYRQDPGQGLRLIYYSQIVNDFQKGDIAEGYSVSREKKESFPLTVTSAQKNPTAFYLCASSTGIGGEAFFGQGTRLTVV.